This TCR beta chain was observed in a study of cytomegalovirus exposure and HLA in healthy donors. In regard to this clone: Antigen specificity is unknown.

Study-level points and caveats: One variant, a missense change in DCLRE1C, was linked in a later analysis to TCR beta V- and J-gene trimming.

V gave up 2 bases and J gave up 6 bases; unmatched junction bases: 2. The CDR3 has 13 residues. Germline values: CDR1 SGHAT, CDR2 FQNNGV. Primers included in the PCR were 60 Vbeta and 13 Jbeta primers. Clones were read by immunoSEQ multiplex PCR, and TCRdb kept only the in-frame ones, dropping some. The sample carries 250,000 to 350,000 clones, 70% to 90% recorded once. The chain combines TRBV11-2 with TRBJ1-1; 8 bases match TRBD1. This sequence was found in a man aged 40-49 years in good health and CMV-seropositive. Sequenced material: PBMCs. CDR3 bases: TGTGCCAGCAGCTTACAGGGGGCGGCTGAAGCTTTCTTT. This translates into CASSLQGAAEAFF.